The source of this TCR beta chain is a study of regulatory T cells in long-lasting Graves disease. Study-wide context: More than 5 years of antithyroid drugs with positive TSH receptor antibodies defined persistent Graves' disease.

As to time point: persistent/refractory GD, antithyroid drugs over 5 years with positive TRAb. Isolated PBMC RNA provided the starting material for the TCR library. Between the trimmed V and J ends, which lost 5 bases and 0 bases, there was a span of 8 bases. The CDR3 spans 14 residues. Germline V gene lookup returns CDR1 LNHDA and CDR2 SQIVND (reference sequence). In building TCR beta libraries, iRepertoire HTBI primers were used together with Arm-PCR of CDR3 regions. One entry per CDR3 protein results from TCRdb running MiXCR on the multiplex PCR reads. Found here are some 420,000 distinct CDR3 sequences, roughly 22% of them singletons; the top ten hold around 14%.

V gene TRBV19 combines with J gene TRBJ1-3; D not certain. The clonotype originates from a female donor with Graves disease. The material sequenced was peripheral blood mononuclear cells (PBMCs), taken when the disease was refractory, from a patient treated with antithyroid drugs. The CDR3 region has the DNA TGTGCCAGTAGTGGCCGCATCTCTGGAAACACCATATATTTT. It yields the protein CASSGRISGNTIYF. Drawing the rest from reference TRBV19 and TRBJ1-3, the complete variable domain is DGGITQSPKYLFRKEGQNVTLSCEQNLNHDAMYWYRQDPGQGLRLIYYSQIVNDFQKGDIAEGYSVSREKKESFPLTVTSAQKNPTAFYLCASSGRISGNTIYFGEGSWLTVV.